Listed here are 30 T cell receptor beta chains from one sample, sequenced in a study of shared clonotypes between healthy human individuals. Assay: immunoSEQ multiplex PCR; the TCRdb copy retains only in-frame clones and omits some. The sample has roughly 2.2 million clones, roughly 90% seen once. The sequencing sample was made of naive CD4+ T cells from PBMCs. Subset of the sample: CD45RA+ positively selected. The receptor source for this set is a man aged 18 to 30 in good health. Some clones in this sample may be carry-over from other donors' samples.

The CDR3 sequence: CAWKGVTYEQYF. In DNA, the CDR3 is TGTGCCTGGAAGGGAGTTACCTACGAGCAGTACTTC. V usage is TRBV30 and J usage is TRBJ2-7; D might be TRBD2 (5 bases). Trimming took 4 bases from V and 2 from J, leaving 9 bases between them. The V gene's germline CDR1 is GTSNPN and CDR2 SVGIG (reference sequence). The CDR3 runs to 12 residues.

This chain links TRBV19 with TRBJ2-7; maybe TRBD1 (6 bases). The CDR3 runs to 14 residues. Between the trimmed V and J ends, which lost 1 base and 6 bases, there was a span of 13 bases. Germline lookup yields CDR1 LNHDA and CDR2 SQIVND (reference sequence). As DNA, the CDR3 is TGTGCCAGTAGTATAGTTGGGCAGGGGAGCGAGCAGTACTTC. Its translation is CASSIVGQGSEQYF.

V is TRBV7-9 and J is TRBJ1-2; 7 bases line up with TRBD1. The germline gives CDR1 SEHNR, CDR2 FQNEAQ (reference sequence). This CDR3 comprises 13 residues. V gave up 0 bases and J gave up 7 bases; unmatched junction bases: 2. CDR3 sequence (DNA): TGTGCCAGCAGCTTAGCCTCAGGGGGTGGCTACACCTTC. Its translation: CASSLASGGGYTF.

The chain is built from TRBV5-4 and TRBJ2-1; TRBD1 aligns across 8 bases. Per germline, CDR1 SGHNT and CDR2 YYREEE (reference sequence). The CDR3 covers 12 residues. Trimming removed 6 bases from V and 10 bases from J; junction bases left unmatched: 6. DNA for the CDR3: TGTGCCAGCACAGGGACAGGACTGGAGCAGTTCTTC. It specifies CASTGTGLEQFF.

This chain joins TRBV7-8 and TRBJ1-1, with D unresolved. Deletions cut 5 bases from V and 1 base from J, with 14 bases between. Germline V CDR1 and CDR2: SGHVS, FQNEAQ. The CDR3 consists of 15 residues. CDR3 in DNA: TGTGCCAGCAGCCCCCCGGGTAAGACGAACACTGAAGCTTTCTTT. Translating it yields CASSPPGKTNTEAFF.

This chain links TRBV5-1 with TRBJ1-2; TRBD1 matches 7 bases. V lost 0 bases, J lost 5 bases, and 4 bases stayed unmatched. The CDR3 spans 14 residues. Germline CDR1 is SGHRS and CDR2 is YFSETQ. This CDR3 reads CASSLVSGGYGYTF. CDR3 DNA sequence: TGCGCCAGCAGCTTGGTTTCAGGGGGGTATGGCTACACCTTC.

This chain connects TRBV28 to TRBJ1-1; 7 bases fit TRBD1. V lost 1 base to trimming and J lost 4 bases; unmatched junction nucleotides: 3. Germline V CDR1 and CDR2: MDHEN, SYDVKM. This CDR3 contains 14 residues. The CDR3 here is CASSLSAGGTEAFF. The CDR3 bases are TGTGCCAGCAGTTTATCCGCAGGGGGCACTGAAGCTTTCTTT. The complete variable domain, with remaining parts taken from reference TRBV28 and TRBJ1-1, reads DVKVTQSSRYLVKRTGEKVFLECVQDMDHENMFWYRQDPGLGLRLIYFSYDVKMKEKGDIPEGYSVSREKKERFSLILESASTNQTSMYLCASSLSAGGTEAFFGQGTRLTVV.

The rearrangement joins TRBV2 to TRBJ1-5; the D is unclear. CDR1 SNHLY and CDR2 FYNNEI come from the germline V gene. This CDR3 spans 13 amino acids. V lost 6 bases to trimming and J lost 11 bases, with 17 bases between them. CDR3 nucleotides: TGTGCCAGCAGGGACGGTGCGGGGTCAGCCCAGCATTTT. Translated: CASRDGAGSAQHF.

This sequence joins TRBV7-2 and TRBJ2-1; D might be TRBD2 (7 bases). Trimming removed 5 bases from V and 7 bases from J, with 21 bases in between. The CDR3 contains 16 residues. Germline V gene sequence: CDR1 SGHTA, CDR2 FQGNSA. Written as DNA, the CDR3 is TGTGCCAGCAGCCTCCGGGGGCCGGGACTACCAAATGAGCAGTTCTTC. Translated, it gives CASSLRGPGLPNEQFF.

This chain uses TRBV7-9 with TRBJ2-2, with 8 bases that match TRBD1. The CDR3 loop spans 15 amino acids. CDR1 is SEHNR, CDR2 FQNEAQ, per germline (reference sequence). V dropped 3 bases and J dropped 4; count of bases not matched to a gene: 4. CDR3 nucleotide sequence: TGTGCCAGCAGCTTTGGCAGGGGGCTCACCGGGGAGCTGTTTTTT. It specifies CASSFGRGLTGELFF.

The chain employs TRBV5-1 and TRBJ2-7, with 9 bases fitting TRBD2. Germline CDR1 and CDR2: SGHRS and YFSETQ. Unmatched junction bases numbered 10, after V lost 2 bases and J lost 4 bases. This CDR3 has 16 amino acids. CDR3 sequence: CASSFVPGGREYEQYF. CDR3 sequence (DNA): TGCGCCAGCAGCTTCGTTCCTGGCGGGAGGGAGTACGAGCAGTACTTC.

This chain links TRBV27 with TRBJ1-2, with D possibly matching TRBD1 (6 bases). The germline gives CDR1 MNHEY, CDR2 SMNVEV (reference sequence). Trimming left V 1 base short and J 0 bases short, with 9 bases between. The CDR3 has 15 residues. DNA of the CDR3: TGTGCCAGCAGTTTATGGGGGGGGCCTAACTATGGCTACACCTTC. Protein: CASSLWGGPNYGYTF.

The chain recombines TRBV28 with TRBJ1-1, with 8 bases lining up with TRBD1. The CDR3 is made up of 15 amino acids. V dropped 1 base and J dropped 11; count of bases not matched to a gene: 12. In germline, CDR1 is MDHEN, CDR2 SYDVKM. The CDR3 DNA is TGTGCCAGCAGTTTATTGGCAGGGGGCAGTCTCGGGGCTTTCTTT. Amino acid sequence: CASSLLAGGSLGAFF.

The chain couples TRBV19 to TRBJ2-3; no clear D. Looked up from germline, CDR1 is LNHDA and CDR2 is SQIVND (reference sequence). The CDR3 totals 12 residues. Between the trimmed V and J ends, which lost 7 bases and 4 bases, there was a span of 9 bases. The CDR3 DNA is TGTGCCAGTACCGACTTAGCAGATACGCAGTATTTT. Translated, it gives CASTDLADTQYF. Full variable domain (outside the CDR3, taken from reference TRBV19 and TRBJ2-3): DGGITQSPKYLFRKEGQNVTLSCEQNLNHDAMYWYRQDPGQGLRLIYYSQIVNDFQKGDIAEGYSVSREKKESFPLTVTSAQKNPTAFYLCASTDLADTQYFGPGTRLTVL.

The CDR3, as DNA: TGTGCCAGCAGCTTAGTTGCGTCGGCAGGGGGTAGCAATCAGCCCCAGCATTTT. Translated: CASSLVASAGGSNQPQHF. The chain carries TRBV7-2 and TRBJ1-5; 7 bases match TRBD1. Germline CDR1 is SGHTA and CDR2 is FQGNSA. With V trimmed by 1 base and J by 0 bases, 9 bases remained unmatched. The CDR3 length is 18 residues.

V is TRBV5-1 and J is TRBJ1-1; D ambiguous. This CDR3 is built from 14 residues. V shed 4 bases and J shed 1 base, with 11 bases lying between them. The germline CDR1 and CDR2 sequences are SGHRS and YFSETQ. The CDR3 sequence is CASSARPENTEAFF. The CDR3 bases are TGCGCCAGCAGCGCCCGACCGGAGAACACTGAAGCTTTCTTT. Looking up the rest from reference TRBV5-1 and TRBJ1-1 gives the full variable domain: KAGVTQTPRYLIKTRGQQVTLSCSPISGHRSVSWYQQTPGQGLQFLFEYFSETQRNKGNFPGRFSGRQFSNSRSEMNVSTLELGDSALYLCASSARPENTEAFFGQGTRLTVV.

The rearrangement links TRBV14 to TRBJ2-1; no clear D. CDR1 SGHDN and CDR2 FVKESK come from the germline V gene. CDR3 length: 14 residues. Trimming removed 2 bases at V and 9 bases at J, with 14 bases between. As DNA, the CDR3 is TGTGCCAGCAGCCAAACGTGGGTGAATGGTGAGCAGTTCTTC. The encoded protein is CASSQTWVNGEQFF.

The chain recombines TRBV6-1 with TRBJ2-5, with D perhaps TRBD1 (6 bases). This CDR3 comprises 13 residues. Between the trimmed V and J ends, which lost 7 bases and 2 bases, there was a span of 11 bases. The germline CDR1 and CDR2 sequences are MNHNS and SASEGT. The CDR3 nucleotides read TGTGCCAGCATGCAGGGGCTTCAAGAGACCCAGTACTTC. It codes for CASMQGLQETQYF.

In its sample, this clone was seen once. The gene calls are TRBV5-6 and TRBJ2-7; TRBD2 aligns across 7 bases. This CDR3 is 15 amino acids long. The ends lost 0 bases at V and 2 bases at J; junction bases unmatched: 5. Germline values: CDR1 SGHDT, CDR2 YYEEEE. CDR3 bases: TGTGCCAGCAGCTTGGTGGGAGGGACCCCCTACGAGCAGTACTTC. Translated: CASSLVGGTPYEQYF.

The rearrangement links TRBV14 to TRBJ1-2; TRBD1 matches at 8 bases. Germline V gene sequence: CDR1 SGHDN, CDR2 FVKESK. This CDR3 has 13 amino acids. J gave up 6 bases and V 4 bases, and 4 bases lay outside the gene matches. In DNA form, the CDR3 reads TGTGCCAGCAGCCCGGACAGGGTAAATGGCTACACCTTC. Its protein is CASSPDRVNGYTF.

This chain links TRBV29-1 with TRBJ2-7; the D gene is possibly TRBD1 (6 bases). Germline CDR1 and CDR2: SQVTM and ANQGSEA. The CDR3 totals 12 residues. V was pared by 7 bases and J by 1 base, with 11 bases between. This CDR3 reads CSAGDNSYEQYF. The CDR3 DNA reads as TGCAGCGCAGGGGACAATTCCTACGAGCAGTACTTC.

The sample holds one count of this clone. The chain joins TRBV29-1 to TRBJ1-2; TRBD1 agrees at 8 bases. Germline CDR1 is SQVTM and CDR2 is ANQGSEA. Losses at the gene ends were 7 bases for V and 4 bases for J; bases not matched to a gene: 5. The CDR3 is 12 amino acids. The CDR3 protein is CSALGQVYGYTF. CDR3 nucleotide sequence: TGCAGCGCCTTGGGACAGGTCTATGGCTACACCTTC.

There are a few counts of this clone. This same CDR3 is encoded by further DNA sequences in the sample. The chain is built from TRBV28 and TRBJ1-1, with a tentative D call TRBD1 (5 bases). The V gene lost 7 bases and the J gene lost 5 bases, with 8 bases spanning the gap. The CDR3 contains 11 residues. The germline V gene encodes CDR1 MDHEN and CDR2 SYDVKM. The CDR3 loop is CASKGNTEAFF. DNA of the CDR3: TGTGCCAGCAAGGGGAATACTGAAGCTTTCTTT.

V is TRBV28 and J is TRBJ1-1; possible D gene TRBD1, 6 bases. CDR3 size: 14 residues. V lost 3 bases and J lost 5, with 13 bases in between. CDR1 MDHEN and CDR2 SYDVKM come from the germline V gene. Here the CDR3 DNA reads TGTGCCAGCAGTTTTGGGGGGGCCAGGACTGAAGCTTTCTTT. Its translation: CASSFGGARTEAFF.

The V gene is TRBV2, the J gene TRBJ2-7; D possibly matches TRBD1 or TRBD2 (7 bases each). The germline V and J ends were trimmed by 7 bases and 3 bases, with 13 bases remaining between them. CDR1 is SNHLY and CDR2 is FYNNEI in the germline V gene. The CDR3 consists of 13 residues. CDR3 sequence reads: CASKGGDSYEQYF. CDR3 bases: TGTGCCAGCAAGGGGGGGGACAGCTACGAGCAGTACTTC.

V usage is TRBV6-1 and J usage is TRBJ2-7, with 9 bases fitting TRBD1. The CDR3 totals 14 residues. Germline CDR1 MNHNS, CDR2 SASEGT. V was pared by 4 bases and J by 4 bases, with 5 bases of the junction left unmatched. CDR3 loop: CASSADGQGYEQYF. In DNA, the CDR3 is TGTGCCAGCAGTGCAGATGGACAGGGGTACGAGCAGTACTTC.

This clone occurred a few times. The CDR3 coding sequence is TGCAGTGCTCTGAGGACAGGCAATCAGCATTTT. Its protein product is CSALRTGNQHF. This chain joins TRBV20-1 and TRBJ1-5; 7 bases are a match to TRBD1. Germline V lookup: CDR1 DFQATT, CDR2 SNEGSKA (reference sequence). CDR3 length equals 11 residues. V gave up 5 bases and J gave up 13 bases; unmatched junction bases: 8.

This chain links TRBV7-3 with TRBJ1-1; D call uncertain. Germline values: CDR1 SGHTA, CDR2 FQGTGA. Trimming pared 2 bases from V and 3 bases from J, leaving 7 bases between. The CDR3 is made up of 13 amino acids. CDR3 sequence (DNA): TGTGCCAGCAGCTTAGCACAAGACACTGAAGCTTTCTTT. Translating gives CASSLAQDTEAFF.

Concerning this clone itself: The same CDR3 arises from other DNA sequences in this sample as well. The DNA for the CDR3 is TGCGCCAGCAGCTCCGGGAACTCCTACGAGCAGTACTTC. This sequence encodes CASSSGNSYEQYF. This chain joins TRBV5-1 and TRBJ2-7, with a weak D call TRBD2 (5 bases). CDR1 is SGHRS and CDR2 is YFSETQ in the germline V gene. Trimming shortened V by 3 bases and J by 0 bases, and 7 bases separated the two germline ends. The CDR3 spans 13 residues.

J is TRBJ2-1 and V is TRBV7-8, with 7 bases identical to TRBD2. Trimming removed 5 bases from V and 0 bases from J; junction bases left unmatched: 7. The germline V gene encodes CDR1 SGHVS and CDR2 FQNEAQ. CDR3 size: 16 residues. DNA of the CDR3: TGTGCCAGCAGCCCCGGGTGGGGGGGCTCCTACAATGAGCAGTTCTTC. It specifies CASSPGWGGSYNEQFF. The variable domain in full, with the rest retrieved from reference TRBV7-8 and TRBJ2-1, is GAGVSQSPRYKVAKRGQDVALRCDPISGHVSLFWYQQALGQGPEFLTYFQNEAQLDKSGLPSDRFFAERPEGSVSTLKIQRTQQEDSAVYLCASSPGWGGSYNEQFFGPGTRLTVL.